This T cell receptor beta chain appears in the sequencing data of a study of CD8 T cells in Susac syndrome. About the research overall: Treatment status at blood draw for the Susac syndrome patients was therapy-naive, corticosteroids, or intravenous immunoglobulin alone.

Worth noting for this clonotype: What it binds is not known.

With random hexamers, reverse transcription was performed on roughly 0.5 to 1 ug of RNA. TCRdb recomputed calls from the immunoSEQ multiplex PCR reads with MiXCR, one row per CDR3 protein. The table records tens of thousands of distinct CDR3 sequences, roughly 95% of them present only once. Between the trimmed V and J ends, which lost 5 bases and 0 bases, there was a span of 14 bases. The CDR3 is 15 amino acids. Germline V lookup: CDR1 SQVTM, CDR2 ANQGSEA. Study-level results: The study found that Susac CD8+ clonal expansion peaked in TEMRA cells and active patients.

Peripheral blood CD8+ and CD4+ T cells were profiled by TCR beta sequencing. The source material was CD8+ T cells from PBMCs. This rearrangement joins TRBV29-1 to TRBJ2-1; D remains ambiguous. This TCR was sampled from a human donor with Susac syndrome. The CDR3 DNA reads as TGCAGCGTTAGGCACAGATCCAGCTCCTACAATGAGCAGTTCTTC. It yields the protein CSVRHRSSSYNEQFF.